This T cell receptor (beta chain) originates from a study of blood T cells in healthy people across ages. A few counts support this clonotype. A much bigger clone sits one base away, suggesting this may be a read error. CDR1 is SNHLY and CDR2 is FYNNEI in the germline V gene. The length of the CDR3 is 12 residues. Combining a sample-barcoded 5' primer with a J-beta primer mix, a second PCR ran for roughly 7 to 11 cycles. One entry per CDR3 protein, called by TCRdb with MiXCR from the 5' RACE reads. Of more than 500,000 distinct CDR3 sequences in the sample, about 26% were seen once. Sequenced input: blood. This chain uses TRBV2 with TRBJ2-5; TRBD1 aligns across 7 bases. The receptor was derived from a woman between 70 and 85 years old in good health. CDR3 in amino acids: CASREGAETLYF. CDR3 sequence (DNA): TGTGCCAGCAGAGAGGGGGCAGAGACCCTGTACTTC.